This T cell receptor (beta chain) stems from a study of cytomegalovirus exposure and HLA in healthy donors. Study observations and caveats: The authors assumed roughly uniform sequencing depth across donors for presence/absence analyses. Later analysis identified a missense DCLRE1C variant that was linked to TCR beta V- and J-gene trimming.

About this clone itself: The antigen remains unidentified.

Amplification used 60 Vbeta primers and 13 Jbeta primers. Some clones are missing from TCRdb's copy, which holds only in-frame ones; the method was immunoSEQ multiplex PCR. This table holds tens of thousands of clones. Germline loops: CDR1 LNHDA, CDR2 SQIVND (reference sequence). The CDR3 covers 16 residues. Between the trimmed V and J ends, which lost 5 bases and 3 bases, there was a span of 19 bases. V is TRBV19 and J is TRBJ1-1; D remains unclear. The sequenced sample was PBMCs. The receptor was isolated from a man younger than 35 in good health and CMV-seropositive. CDR3 DNA sequence: TGTGCCAGTAGTTGGTACCACGGAACCCGGGACACTGAAGCTTTCTTT. This translates into CASSWYHGTRDTEAFF.